Each of the 21 T cell receptor beta chains below was sequenced from the same sample in a study of shared clonotypes between healthy human individuals. TCRdb keeps only in-frame clones here, not all; method: immunoSEQ multiplex PCR. The sample consists of about 1,800,000 clones, over 85% of them appearing once. Naive CD8 cells comprised CD45RO-negative, CCR7-positively selected cells, excluding terminally differentiated effector memory CD45RA+ cells. Source material: naive CD8+ T cells sorted from blood. These receptors all come from a man between 18 and 35 years old in good health.

Points on this clone: At one end the junction does not follow the germline gene, possibly because of a read error. The chain joins TRBV7-8 to TRBJ2-2; TRBD2 might be the D (6 bases). This CDR3 spans 14 amino acids. Germline V lookup: CDR1 SGHVS, CDR2 FQNEAQ. The CDR3: CASSLGANTGGLFF. The DNA of the CDR3 is TGTGCCAGCAGCTTGGGAGCGAACACCGGGGGGCTGTTTTTT.

This clone was detected once. The J gene is TRBJ1-3, the V gene TRBV19; no reliable D call. This CDR3 spans 14 amino acids. Trimming cost V 5 bases and J 0 bases, with 8 bases left between them. CDR1 and CDR2 from the germline V gene are LNHDA and SQIVND (reference sequence). CDR3 sequence (DNA): TGTGCCAGTAGTCTGGCAATCTCTGGAAACACCATATATTTT. Amino acids: CASSLAISGNTIYF.

This clone appeared once. In nucleotides, the CDR3 is TGTGCCAGCAGCGATCATACGGACAGGGGGTTTAACACTGAAGCTTTCTTT. Translated, it gives CASSDHTDRGFNTEAFF. The rearrangement joins TRBV9 to TRBJ1-1, with TRBD1 matching 10 bases. From germline, CDR1 is SGDLS and CDR2 YYNGEE. With V trimmed by 3 bases and J by 2 bases, 10 bases remained unmatched. The CDR3 spans 17 residues. The full variable domain, in which reference TRBV9 and TRBJ1-1 provide the parts outside the CDR3, is DSGVTQTPKHLITATGQRVTLRCSPRSGDLSVYWYQQSLDQGLQFLIQYYNGEERAKGNILERFSAQQFPDLHSELNLSSLELGDSALYFCASSDHTDRGFNTEAFFGQGTRLTVV.

The chain joins TRBV4-1 to TRBJ1-2; D is unclear. Germline V gives CDR1 MGHRA, CDR2 YSYEKL. V was clipped by 1 base and J by 7 bases, with 22 bases between them. This CDR3 is built from 17 residues. The CDR3 protein is CASSQGTSRVTVSGYTF. In DNA, the CDR3 is TGCGCCAGCAGCCAAGGGACTTCGAGGGTTACCGTGAGTGGCTACACCTTC.

The rearrangement links TRBV4-2 to TRBJ1-6, with D uncertain. This CDR3 comprises 16 residues. V lost 4 bases and J lost 7, with 17 bases in between. Germline V gives CDR1 LGHNA, CDR2 YNFKEQ. CDR3 residues: CASSPSAAAANSPLHF. In DNA, the CDR3 is TGTGCCAGCAGCCCCTCAGCCGCGGCAGCGAATTCACCCCTCCACTTT.

The chain carries TRBV6-5 and TRBJ2-7; 8 bases line up with TRBD1. This CDR3 is built from 14 residues. V was clipped by 2 bases and J by 3 bases; unmatched bases: 3. The germline gives CDR1 MNHEY, CDR2 SVGAGI. The CDR3 DNA reads as TGTGCCAGCAGTTACGACGGACAGGGCTACGAGCAGTACTTC. Its protein product is CASSYDGQGYEQYF.

The chain joins TRBV6-6 to TRBJ1-1; D might be TRBD1 (6 bases). Germline loops: CDR1 MNHNY, CDR2 SVGAGI (reference sequence). The CDR3 is made up of 15 amino acids. The ends were cut back, 5 bases at V and 0 bases at J, with 13 bases in the middle. CDR3 amino acids: CASSDDGQLNTEAFF. The CDR3 DNA sequence: TGTGCCAGCAGTGACGATGGACAGTTGAACACTGAAGCTTTCTTT.

V is TRBV28 and J is TRBJ1-2; D ambiguous. V was trimmed by 8 bases and J by 5 bases, leaving 12 bases between them. CDR3 length equals 12 residues. Germline values: CDR1 MDHEN, CDR2 SYDVKM. CDR3 DNA: TGTGCCAGCCGTGCCTGGGGATATGGCTACACCTTC. It specifies CASRAWGYGYTF.

The chain links TRBV10-3 to TRBJ2-5, with 8 nucleotides matching TRBD1. Germline CDR1 is ENHRY and CDR2 is SYGVKD. The CDR3 runs to 17 residues. The V and J ends lost 0 bases and 3 bases, in that order; junction bases with no gene match: 9. Here the CDR3 DNA reads TGTGCCATCAGTGAGTCGGGGACAGGCGCACTCGAAGAGACCCAGTACTTC. Amino acid sequence: CAISESGTGALEETQYF.

This chain links TRBV6-5 with TRBJ2-7; 8 positions match TRBD1. Trimming cost V 5 bases and J 1 base; bases outside gene matches: 7. The germline gives CDR1 MNHEY, CDR2 SVGAGI. This CDR3 region has 15 residues. The CDR3 spells CASSQGTGPSYEQYF. The CDR3 region has the DNA TGTGCCAGCAGTCAGGGGACAGGTCCTTCCTACGAGCAGTACTTC.

This clone was observed once. The V call is TRBV5-6, the J call TRBJ2-2, with D unresolved. Between the trimmed V and J ends, which lost 1 base and 3 bases, there was a span of 7 bases. From germline, CDR1 is SGHDT and CDR2 YYEEEE. The CDR3 contains 14 residues. The CDR3 sequence is CASSLLMDTGELFF. The CDR3, as DNA: TGTGCCAGCAGCTTGTTGATGGACACCGGGGAGCTGTTTTTT.

The chain recombines TRBV29-1 with TRBJ2-1; TRBD2 is a possible D gene (7 bases). The CDR3 is made up of 12 amino acids. Germline CDR1 reads SQVTM; CDR2 reads ANQGSEA. With 6 bases removed from V and 9 bases from J, the gap between germline ends came to 15 bases. CDR3 sequence (DNA): TGCAGCGTCTTAGGGGGAGGGCCTGAGCAGTTCTTC. It encodes CSVLGGGPEQFF.

Details on this clone: Other nucleotide sequences from this sample produce the same CDR3. This chain connects TRBV11-2 to TRBJ2-5, with 8 positions matching TRBD2. V was pared by 4 bases and J by 3 bases, with 1 base of the junction left unmatched. CDR3 length: 13 amino acids. From germline, CDR1 is SGHAT and CDR2 FQNNGV. The CDR3 loop reads CASSSGLEETQYF. CDR3 nucleotides: TGTGCCAGCAGCTCGGGACTAGAAGAGACCCAGTACTTC.

The chain couples TRBV6-5 to TRBJ1-6; D is uncertain. CDR1 MNHEY and CDR2 SVGAGI come from the germline V gene. The ends were cut back, 6 bases at V and 8 bases at J, with 11 bases in the middle. CDR3 length equals 13 residues. CDR3 nucleotides: TGTGCCAGCAGCACTGGCCGGGATTCACCCCTCCACTTT. Translating gives CASSTGRDSPLHF.

The J gene is TRBJ1-5, the V gene TRBV19, with D perhaps matching TRBD1 (6 bases). The CDR3 is 14 residues long. Trimming took off 6 bases at V and 1 base at J, with 10 bases between the two ends. Germline values: CDR1 LNHDA, CDR2 SQIVND (reference sequence). The CDR3 here is CASSHGQSNQPQHF. The CDR3 DNA sequence: TGTGCCAGTAGCCATGGACAGAGCAATCAGCCCCAGCATTTT. Filled out from reference TRBV19 and TRBJ1-5, the complete variable domain reads DGGITQSPKYLFRKEGQNVTLSCEQNLNHDAMYWYRQDPGQGLRLIYYSQIVNDFQKGDIAEGYSVSREKKESFPLTVTSAQKNPTAFYLCASSHGQSNQPQHFGDGTRLSIL.

The V call is TRBV7-9, the J call TRBJ1-1, with D perhaps matching TRBD1 (6 bases). Trimming left V 5 bases short and J 1 base short, with 14 bases between. Germline lookup yields CDR1 SEHNR and CDR2 FQNEAQ (reference sequence). This CDR3 contains 15 residues. The CDR3 coding sequence is TGTGCCAGCAGCATCGGACAGCCTGGGAACACTGAAGCTTTCTTT. This sequence encodes CASSIGQPGNTEAFF.

J is TRBJ1-2 and V is TRBV30; 7 nucleotides match TRBD1. With V trimmed by 5 bases and J by 4 bases, 10 bases remained unmatched. The CDR3 totals 14 residues. Germline lookup yields CDR1 GTSNPN and CDR2 SVGIG (reference sequence). The chain's CDR3 is CAWGTGTDIYGYTF. The CDR3 nucleotides are TGTGCCTGGGGGACCGGGACAGACATCTATGGCTACACCTTC.

The J gene is TRBJ2-7, the V gene TRBV13, with a weak D call TRBD1 (5 bases). This CDR3 is 14 amino acids long. Germline values: CDR1 PRHDT, CDR2 FYEKMQ (reference sequence). V shed 5 bases and J shed 4 bases, with 15 bases lying between them. CDR3 protein: CASSGQKGPYEQYF. The CDR3 DNA reads as TGTGCCAGCAGCGGTCAGAAGGGGCCTTACGAGCAGTACTTC.

The CDR3 region is CASSRGILDEQYF. Written as DNA, the CDR3 is TGTGCCAGTAGTAGGGGAATACTTGACGAGCAGTACTTC. V is TRBV19 and J is TRBJ2-7; no reliable D call. V lost 4 bases and J 5 bases, leaving 12 bases between the germline ends. The V gene's germline CDR1 is LNHDA and CDR2 SQIVND (reference sequence). The CDR3 consists of 13 residues.

This chain connects TRBV7-2 to TRBJ1-3; D remains unclear. The germline V gene encodes CDR1 SGHTA and CDR2 FQGNSA. This CDR3 spans 17 amino acids. V was cut by 1 base and J by 4 bases, with 17 bases left in between. CDR3 in amino acids: CASSLGPYVAPGNTIYF. The DNA of the CDR3 is TGTGCCAGCAGCTTAGGTCCCTATGTAGCTCCCGGAAACACCATATATTTT.

This chain connects TRBV6-4 to TRBJ2-2; D is unclear. This CDR3 has 16 amino acids. V was cut by 5 bases and J by 1 base, with 14 bases left in between. Germline CDR1 MRHNA, CDR2 SNTAGT. The CDR3 is CASSRYFTENTGELFF. In DNA, the CDR3 is TGTGCCAGCAGTAGGTATTTCACGGAGAACACCGGGGAGCTGTTTTTT.